This note documents a single TCR beta chain sequence. The sample comes from a study of cytomegalovirus exposure and HLA in healthy donors. The CDR3 extends over 13 amino acids. The germline CDR1 and CDR2 sequences are LNHDA and SQIVND (reference sequence). The ends were cut back, 1 base at V and 8 bases at J, with 11 bases in the middle. Primers for the PCR totalled 60 Vbeta and 13 Jbeta. Assay: immunoSEQ multiplex PCR; the TCRdb copy retains only in-frame clones and omits some. The sample yields approximately 90,000 clones, roughly 80% seen once. The V call is TRBV19, the J call TRBJ1-2; D unresolved. The sample was PBMCs. This receptor was obtained from a man between 35 and 55 years old in good health and CMV-seronegative. This chain's CDR3 is CASSIVGLQGYTF. CDR3 DNA sequence: TGTGCCAGTAGTATAGTCGGGTTGCAAGGCTACACCTTC.